This is a list of T cell receptor beta chains from one sample in a study of blood T cell repertoires in COVID-19. Clones were sequenced by immunoSEQ multiplex PCR, and TCRdb holds only the in-frame ones, with some missing. The sample yields approximately 300,000 clones, 84% seen once. Sequencing input: peripheral blood. These receptors all stem from a person aged 70 to 85 with COVID-19, enrolled during active disease. Both conserved end residues are part of each CDR3. The order of the fields is J gene, V gene, clone size, D gene, CDR3 protein, CDR3 DNA. The D gene is left open where the match is weak. Expanded clones get a size class; other rows say once, few or many, or leave the size out.

TRBJ1-2	TRBV11-2	.	.	CASSLDSPNYGYTF	TGTGCCAGCAGCTTAGACTCTCCGAACTATGGCTACACCTTC
TRBJ1-6	TRBV5-4	.	.	CASSFAGGRGNSPLHF	TGTGCCAGCAGTTTCGCGGGGGGAAGGGGTAATTCACCCCTCCACTTT
TRBJ1-5	TRBV2	.	.	CASQGQPQHF	TGTGCCAGCCAGGGTCAGCCCCAGCATTTT
TRBJ1-5	TRBV5-1	.	TRBD1	CASSLGTVNNQPQHF	TGCGCCAGCAGCCTGGGGACAGTAAACAATCAGCCCCAGCATTTT
TRBJ1-2	TRBV3-1/TRBV3-2	.	TRBD1	CASSQEDRVGGYTF	TGTGCCAGCAGCCAAGAGGACAGGGTAGGGGGCTACACCTTC
TRBJ2-2	TRBV9	.	.	CASSVESTGELFF	TGTGCCAGCAGCGTAGAGAGCACCGGGGAGCTGTTTTTT
TRBJ1-2	TRBV27	.	TRBD1	CASSPRTGAYGYTF	TGTGCCAGCAGTCCCCGGACAGGCGCCTATGGCTACACCTTC
TRBJ1-1	TRBV19	few	.	CASSIASGGNTEAFF	TGTGCCAGTAGTATAGCCTCGGGTGGGAACACTGAAGCTTTCTTT
TRBJ1-4	TRBV5-6	.	TRBD1	CASSSDRGRFNEKLFF	TGTGCCAGCAGCTCCGACAGGGGGCGTTTTAATGAAAAACTGTTTTTT
TRBJ2-5	TRBV15	.	TRBD1	CATSRDLRYRGAISQETQYF	TGTGCCACCAGCAGAGATCTGCGGTACAGGGGGGCCATTTCCCAAGAGACCCAGTACTTC
TRBJ1-3	TRBV19	few	.	CASSRTSKKGNTIYF	TGTGCCAGTAGTCGGACCTCTAAGAAGGGGAACACCATATATTTT
TRBJ2-2	TRBV6-1	.	.	CASSEQLHTGELFF	TGTGCCAGCAGTGAACAGTTGCACACCGGGGAGCTGTTTTTT
TRBJ1-5	TRBV12-3/TRBV12-4	.	.	CASSRQANQPQHF	TGTGCCAGCAGTAGACAGGCAAATCAGCCCCAGCATTTT
TRBJ2-7	TRBV19	.	TRBD1	CASSMRAGGYEQYF	TGTGCCAGTAGTATGAGGGCAGGGGGCTACGAGCAGTACTTC
TRBJ2-3	TRBV25-1	.	.	CASSPLAAGTDTQYF	TGTGCCAGCAGCCCTCTAGCAGCGGGCACAGATACGCAGTATTTT
TRBJ1-1	TRBV5-1	.	.	CASSLNARASEAFF	TGCGCCAGCAGCTTGAATGCCAGGGCGTCTGAAGCTTTCTTT
TRBJ1-1	TRBV4-3	.	TRBD1	CASSQDDRGLVTEAFF	TGCGCCAGCAGCCAAGACGACAGGGGGCTAGTCACTGAAGCTTTCTTT
TRBJ2-7	TRBV5-4	few	.	CASSLSDSSYEQYF	TGTGCCAGCAGCCTATCGGACAGCTCCTACGAGCAGTACTTC